The T cell receptor beta chain under discussion was sequenced for a study of CD8+ T cells in alopecia areata. Treatment denoted: oral pan-JAK inhibitor, 5-10 mg twice daily. V was pared by 3 bases and J by 2 bases, with 11 bases between. This CDR3 is built from 13 residues. Germline CDR1 reads SQVTM; CDR2 reads ANQGSEA. TCR sequencing used cDNA made by reverse transcription of extracted RNA. Using immunoSEQ multiplex PCR, the repertoire was profiled, and TCRdb retains in-frame clones only, with some absent. Of 150,000 to 200,000 clones in the sample, approximately 50% are singletons; the top ten hold around 10%. Study outcomes and limitations: Among the cells sequenced in scalp samples are also the resident alphabeta T cells of normal skin.

This clone was picked up a small number of times. Antigen specificity is unknown. The sample in question was CD8+ T cells sorted from blood, obtained at roughly week 52, from a patient treated with tofacitinib. The genes are TRBV29-1 and TRBJ2-7; D ambiguous. The origin of this receptor is a human donor with alopecia areata. The CDR3 DNA follows: TGCAGCGTTGAGATGGCAGAAACCTACGAGCAGTACTTC. Translating it yields CSVEMAETYEQYF.